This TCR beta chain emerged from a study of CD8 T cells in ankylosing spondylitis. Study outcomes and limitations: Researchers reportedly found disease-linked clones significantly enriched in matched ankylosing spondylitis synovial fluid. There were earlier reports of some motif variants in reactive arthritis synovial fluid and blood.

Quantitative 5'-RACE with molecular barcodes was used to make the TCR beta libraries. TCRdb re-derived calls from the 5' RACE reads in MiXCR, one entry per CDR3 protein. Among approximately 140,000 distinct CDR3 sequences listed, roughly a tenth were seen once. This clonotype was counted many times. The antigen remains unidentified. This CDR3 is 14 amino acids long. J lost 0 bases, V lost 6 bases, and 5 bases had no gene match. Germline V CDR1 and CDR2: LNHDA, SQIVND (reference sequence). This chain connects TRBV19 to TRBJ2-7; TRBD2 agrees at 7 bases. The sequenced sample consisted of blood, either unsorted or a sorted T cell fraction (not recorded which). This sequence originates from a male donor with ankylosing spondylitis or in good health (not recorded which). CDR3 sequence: CASRERDLSYEQYF. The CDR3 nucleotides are TGTGCCAGTAGGGAGCGGGATCTCTCCTACGAGCAGTACTTC.